What follows is one T cell receptor (beta chain) and its context. The record originates from a study of blood T cell repertoires in COVID-19. Study details: PBMCs, B-cell-depleted T cells, or T cells were the source of the cDNA or gDNA that made up the material.

Germline lookup yields CDR1 SQVTM and CDR2 ANQGSEA. This CDR3 is 15 amino acids long. Deletions cut 6 bases from V and 0 bases from J, with 15 bases between. As originally analysed: For nucleated cells, counts were estimated from reference gene primer amplification. Clones were read by immunoSEQ multiplex PCR, and TCRdb kept only the in-frame ones, dropping some. That table supplies the V and J calls and clone size; D and trimming were determined from the DNA. The repertoire has more than 25,000 clones, around 89% of them found once; the top ten carry about a tenth. The sample taken for sequencing was peripheral blood. The rearrangement uses TRBV29-1 and TRBJ1-3, with D perhaps TRBD1 (6 bases). This TCR was sampled from a man in his sixties with acute or convalescent COVID-19. CDR3 sequence: CSVSDGTNSGNTIYF. Here the CDR3 DNA reads TGCAGCGTATCCGACGGGACAAACTCTGGAAACACCATATATTTT.